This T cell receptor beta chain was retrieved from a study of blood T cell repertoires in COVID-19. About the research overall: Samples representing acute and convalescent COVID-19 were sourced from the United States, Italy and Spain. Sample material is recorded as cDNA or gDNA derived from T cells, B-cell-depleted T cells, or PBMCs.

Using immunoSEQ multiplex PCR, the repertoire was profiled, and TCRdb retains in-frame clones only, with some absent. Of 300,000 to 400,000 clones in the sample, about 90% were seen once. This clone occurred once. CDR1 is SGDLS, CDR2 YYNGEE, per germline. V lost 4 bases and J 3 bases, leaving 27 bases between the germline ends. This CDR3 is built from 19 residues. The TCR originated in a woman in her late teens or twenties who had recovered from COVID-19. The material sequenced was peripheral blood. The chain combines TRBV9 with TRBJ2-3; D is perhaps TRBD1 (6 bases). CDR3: CASSPRGLATAVGTDTQYF. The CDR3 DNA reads TGTGCCAGCAGCCCCAGGGGCCTAGCCACGGCGGTAGGGACAGATACGCAGTATTTT.